These 2 T cell receptor beta chains came from one sample sequenced in a study of control samples from healthy donors and cancer patients. The table came from immunoSEQ multiplex PCR; TCRdb's copy has only in-frame clones and leaves some out. This sample has tens of thousands of clones, with 90% to 95% found just once. Sequenced input: blood. All receptors come from a man between 60 and 70 years old in good health.

With regard to this clone: This specimen includes other DNA sequences encoding the same CDR3. The chain uses TRBV7-9 and TRBJ2-7; no clear D gene. The V gene's germline CDR1 is SEHNR and CDR2 FQNEAQ (reference sequence). The V gene lost 1 base and the J gene lost 7 bases, with 17 bases spanning the gap. The CDR3 runs 15 residues. CDR3 sequence: CASSLGIGQHYEQYF. In DNA form, the CDR3 reads TGTGCCAGCAGCTTAGGTATAGGGCAGCACTATGAGCAGTACTTC.

The gene calls are TRBV30 and TRBJ2-1; no reliable D call. CDR1 and CDR2 from the germline V gene are GTSNPN and SVGIG (reference sequence). V was shortened by 7 bases and J by 9 bases, with 22 bases between the two germline ends. The CDR3 consists of 14 residues. CDR3 coding DNA: TGTGCCTTCTTGCAAAACTCTCTTACCGGTGAGCAGTTCTTC. It translates to CAFLQNSLTGEQFF.